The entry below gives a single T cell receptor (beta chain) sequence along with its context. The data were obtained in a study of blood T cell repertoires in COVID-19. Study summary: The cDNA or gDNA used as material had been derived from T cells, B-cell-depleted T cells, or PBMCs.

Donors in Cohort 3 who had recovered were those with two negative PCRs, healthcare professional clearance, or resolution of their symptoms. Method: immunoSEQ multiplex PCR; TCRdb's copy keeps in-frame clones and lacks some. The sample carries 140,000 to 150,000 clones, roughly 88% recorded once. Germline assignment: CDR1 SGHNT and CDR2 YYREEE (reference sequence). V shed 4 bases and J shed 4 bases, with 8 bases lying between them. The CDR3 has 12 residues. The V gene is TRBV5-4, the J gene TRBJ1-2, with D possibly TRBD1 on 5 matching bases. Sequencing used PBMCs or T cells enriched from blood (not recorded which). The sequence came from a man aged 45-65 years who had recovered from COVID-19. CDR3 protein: CASSKDIYGYTF. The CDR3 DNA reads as TGTGCCAGCAGCAAGGACATCTATGGCTACACCTTC.